A selection of T cell receptor beta chains follows, all from one sample in a study of radiotherapy plus CTLA-4 blockade in lung cancer. Data came from immunoSEQ multiplex PCR; TCRdb stores just in-frame clones and leaves some out. In the table there are around 45,000 clones, around 69% of which are singletons. The source was peripheral blood, collected from a patient treated with radiotherapy plus ipilimumab. These receptors were collected from a human donor with non-small cell lung cancer who had stable disease on radiotherapy plus ipilimumab. The CDR3 runs from the conserved cysteine through the conserved F or W. A D gene is named only where the DNA matches it firmly. Some rows have no size entry. The others give once, few or many, or a class for an expanded clone.

v_gene: TRBV27
j_gene: TRBJ1-1
d_gene: .
len: 14
abundance: .
CDR3nt: TGTGCCAGCAGTTCAGTGGGGCGGAACACTGAAGCTTTCTTT
CDR3aa: CASSSVGRNTEAFF

v_gene: TRBV27
j_gene: TRBJ1-1
d_gene: .
len: 13
abundance: few
CDR3nt: TGTGCCAGCAGTGGAACTAGGAACACTGAAGCTTTCTTT
CDR3aa: CASSGTRNTEAFF

v_gene: TRBV7-2
j_gene: TRBJ1-1
d_gene: .
len: 14
abundance: few
CDR3nt: TGTGCCAGCAGCTTAGACAACCGGGGGACTGAAGCTTTCTTT
CDR3aa: CASSLDNRGTEAFF

v_gene: TRBV7-2
j_gene: TRBJ1-2
d_gene: TRBD1
len: 16
abundance: .
CDR3nt: TGTGCCAGCAGCCGAACGACAGGGCTCGAAAACTATGGCTACACCTTC
CDR3aa: CASSRTTGLENYGYTF

v_gene: TRBV9
j_gene: TRBJ1-2
d_gene: .
len: 17
abundance: .
CDR3nt: TGTGCCAGCAGCGTAGTACCAGGGTTTGGAGTTTTCGGTGGCTACACCTTC
CDR3aa: CASSVVPGFGVFGGYTF

v_gene: TRBV19
j_gene: TRBJ2-3
d_gene: TRBD1
len: 15
abundance: .
CDR3nt: TGTGCCAGTAGTTCGGGGGACAGGGGATCAGATACGCAGTATTTT
CDR3aa: CASSSGDRGSDTQYF

v_gene: TRBV7-3
j_gene: TRBJ2-2
d_gene: TRBD2
len: 18
abundance: .
CDR3nt: TGTGCCAGCAGCCTTACTAGCGGGGGCTATTCGAACACCGGGGAGCCGTTTTTT
CDR3aa: CASSLTSGGYSNTGEPFF

v_gene: TRBV18
j_gene: TRBJ1-6
d_gene: TRBD1
len: 15
abundance: .
CDR3nt: TGTGCCAGCTCACCAGCGGGGACAGACAATTCACCCCTCCACTTT
CDR3aa: CASSPAGTDNSPLHF

v_gene: TRBV5-1
j_gene: TRBJ2-5
d_gene: TRBD1
len: 15
abundance: .
CDR3nt: TGCGCCAGCAGCTTGGGCAGGGGGAAGGAAGAGACCCAGTACTTC
CDR3aa: CASSLGRGKEETQYF

v_gene: TRBV2
j_gene: TRBJ2-5
d_gene: .
len: 13
abundance: .
CDR3nt: TGTGCCAGCCTGGAAAGCCCTCGGGAGACCCAGTACTTC
CDR3aa: CASLESPRETQYF

v_gene: TRBV7-9
j_gene: TRBJ2-7
d_gene: .
len: 16
abundance: .
CDR3nt: TGTGCCAGCAGCTTAATTCTCACCGGGGGAACCTACGAGCAGTACTTC
CDR3aa: CASSLILTGGTYEQYF

v_gene: TRBV7-8
j_gene: TRBJ2-2
d_gene: .
len: 13
abundance: .
CDR3nt: TGTGCCAGCAGCCTAAGGGGAGGAGGGGAGCTGTTTTTT
CDR3aa: CASSLRGGGELFF

v_gene: TRBV27
j_gene: TRBJ2-1
d_gene: TRBD2
len: 15
abundance: once
CDR3nt: TGTGCCAGCAGTTCCTTCGGGACTAGCGGGGATGAGCAGTTCTTC
CDR3aa: CASSSFGTSGDEQFF

v_gene: TRBV19
j_gene: TRBJ1-2
d_gene: .
len: 14
abundance: .
CDR3nt: TGTGCCAGTAGTGGTCCGGGGGAAAACTATGGCTACACCTTC
CDR3aa: CASSGPGENYGYTF

v_gene: TRBV2
j_gene: TRBJ1-5
d_gene: .
len: 13
abundance: .
CDR3nt: TGTGCCAGCAGCTTAACGACGGGACAGCCCCAGCATTTT
CDR3aa: CASSLTTGQPQHF

v_gene: TRBV19
j_gene: TRBJ1-1
d_gene: .
len: 14
abundance: medium-sized
CDR3nt: TGTGCCAGTAGCAGGAAGGGCATGAACACTGAAGCTTTCTTT
CDR3aa: CASSRKGMNTEAFF

v_gene: TRBV5-4
j_gene: TRBJ2-3
d_gene: .
len: 17
abundance: .
CDR3nt: TGTGCCAGCAGCTTGGCGTTACAGCGACTAAACACAGATACGCAGTATTTT
CDR3aa: CASSLALQRLNTDTQYF

v_gene: TRBV7-2
j_gene: TRBJ2-4
d_gene: .
len: 14
abundance: .
CDR3nt: TGTGCCAGCAGCTTGATAGAAGCCAAAAACATTCAGTACTTC
CDR3aa: CASSLIEAKNIQYF

v_gene: TRBV9
j_gene: TRBJ2-3
d_gene: TRBD1
len: 16
abundance: .
CDR3nt: TGTGCCAGCAGCGCACCGGGACAGGGAACCACGGATACGCAGTATTTT
CDR3aa: CASSAPGQGTTDTQYF

v_gene: TRBV5-4
j_gene: TRBJ1-1
d_gene: .
len: 14
abundance: .
CDR3nt: TGTGCCAGCAGCTTGGACAGGCAGAACACTGAAGCTTTCTTT
CDR3aa: CASSLDRQNTEAFF

v_gene: TRBV5-1
j_gene: TRBJ1-3
d_gene: .
len: 16
abundance: .
CDR3nt: TGCGCCAGCAGCTCCCAGGAAGGATTCTCTGGAAACACCATATATTTT
CDR3aa: CASSSQEGFSGNTIYF

v_gene: TRBV6-4
j_gene: TRBJ2-3
d_gene: .
len: 15
abundance: .
CDR3nt: TGTGCCAGCAGTGACGTGGGGCTGGGCACAGATACGCAGTATTTT
CDR3aa: CASSDVGLGTDTQYF

v_gene: TRBV6-6
j_gene: TRBJ2-1
d_gene: TRBD1
len: 14
abundance: .
CDR3nt: TGTGCCAGCAGGGACAGGGCTTCCTACAATGAGCAGTTCTTC
CDR3aa: CASRDRASYNEQFF

v_gene: TRBV2
j_gene: TRBJ1-2
d_gene: .
len: 15
abundance: .
CDR3nt: TGTGCCAGCAAGGAGGGACCGGGGATGATCTATGGCTACACCTTC
CDR3aa: CASKEGPGMIYGYTF

v_gene: TRBV25-1
j_gene: TRBJ2-2
d_gene: .
len: 16
abundance: .
CDR3nt: TGTGCCAGCAGTGAAGTATGGGATACGAACACCGGGGAGCTGTTTTTT
CDR3aa: CASSEVWDTNTGELFF

v_gene: TRBV28
j_gene: TRBJ1-1
d_gene: .
len: 12
abundance: .
CDR3nt: TGTGCCAGCAGACTAGACAGTAATGAAGCTTTCTTT
CDR3aa: CASRLDSNEAFF

v_gene: TRBV29-1
j_gene: TRBJ2-3
d_gene: .
len: 14
abundance: .
CDR3nt: TGCAGCGTAGGAGGGGGGCTGGGCACAGATACGCAGTATTTT
CDR3aa: CSVGGGLGTDTQYF

v_gene: TRBV5-5
j_gene: TRBJ1-2
d_gene: TRBD1
len: 13
abundance: .
CDR3nt: TGTGCCAGCAGCTTCGTTCAGGGGGATGGCTACACCTTC
CDR3aa: CASSFVQGDGYTF

v_gene: TRBV5-4
j_gene: TRBJ2-2
d_gene: .
len: 16
abundance: .
CDR3nt: TGTGCCAGCAGCTTTCAACGGGGGAGGAACACCGGGGAGCTGTTTTTT
CDR3aa: CASSFQRGRNTGELFF

v_gene: TRBV11-2
j_gene: TRBJ2-2
d_gene: .
len: 14
abundance: .
CDR3nt: TGTGCCAGCAGCTTAGAAAGGTCCACCGGGGAGCTGTTTTTT
CDR3aa: CASSLERSTGELFF

v_gene: TRBV19
j_gene: TRBJ2-1
d_gene: .
len: 15
abundance: .
CDR3nt: TGTGCCAGTAGGGGTAGCGGACCCGCCTACAATGAGCAGTTCTTC
CDR3aa: CASRGSGPAYNEQFF

v_gene: TRBV9
j_gene: TRBJ1-2
d_gene: .
len: 15
abundance: .
CDR3nt: TGTGCCAGCAGCGTAACTGAGGGGGGAGGGTATGGCTACACCTTC
CDR3aa: CASSVTEGGGYGYTF

v_gene: TRBV27
j_gene: TRBJ2-1
d_gene: TRBD2
len: 15
abundance: .
CDR3nt: TGTGCCAGCAGTACCGGACTAGCGGGGGGGGATGAGCAGTTCTTC
CDR3aa: CASSTGLAGGDEQFF

v_gene: TRBV13
j_gene: TRBJ2-7
d_gene: .
len: 15
abundance: .
CDR3nt: TGTGCCAGCAGCTTAGGGAGGGGGGGTGCCTACGAGCAGTACTTC
CDR3aa: CASSLGRGGAYEQYF

v_gene: TRBV10-1
j_gene: TRBJ1-5
d_gene: .
len: 13
abundance: .
CDR3nt: TGCGCCAGCAGTGAGGGGGGGCAACAGCCCCAGCATTTT
CDR3aa: CASSEGGQQPQHF

v_gene: TRBV6-6
j_gene: TRBJ2-5
d_gene: .
len: 15
abundance: .
CDR3nt: TGTGCCAGCAGACTTGCCGGGGGCCGCTTGGAGACCCAGTACTTC
CDR3aa: CASRLAGGRLETQYF

v_gene: TRBV7-2
j_gene: TRBJ1-5
d_gene: .
len: 14
abundance: .
CDR3nt: TGTGCCAGCAGCTTAGGAGGCCTCAATCAGCCCCAGCATTTT
CDR3aa: CASSLGGLNQPQHF

v_gene: TRBV7-2
j_gene: TRBJ1-1
d_gene: .
len: 13
abundance: .
CDR3nt: TGTGCCAGCAGCTTCCGGAGCAACACTGAAGCTTTCTTT
CDR3aa: CASSFRSNTEAFF

v_gene: TRBV2
j_gene: TRBJ2-5
d_gene: .
len: 11
abundance: .
CDR3nt: TGTGCCAGCAGTGTCTTGGAGACCCAGTACTTC
CDR3aa: CASSVLETQYF

v_gene: TRBV14
j_gene: TRBJ1-6
d_gene: .
len: 12
abundance: few
CDR3nt: TGTGCCAGCAGCCAGGGAAGTTCACCCCTCCACTTT
CDR3aa: CASSQGSSPLHF

v_gene: TRBV7-2
j_gene: TRBJ1-2
d_gene: .
len: 13
abundance: .
CDR3nt: TGTGCCAGCAGCTTAGTGGGTGGTGATGGCTACACCTTC
CDR3aa: CASSLVGGDGYTF

v_gene: TRBV5-1
j_gene: TRBJ1-4
d_gene: .
len: 15
abundance: .
CDR3nt: TGCGCCAGCAGCTTGACCGGATCGCCGGAGGAAAAACTGTTTTTT
CDR3aa: CASSLTGSPEEKLFF